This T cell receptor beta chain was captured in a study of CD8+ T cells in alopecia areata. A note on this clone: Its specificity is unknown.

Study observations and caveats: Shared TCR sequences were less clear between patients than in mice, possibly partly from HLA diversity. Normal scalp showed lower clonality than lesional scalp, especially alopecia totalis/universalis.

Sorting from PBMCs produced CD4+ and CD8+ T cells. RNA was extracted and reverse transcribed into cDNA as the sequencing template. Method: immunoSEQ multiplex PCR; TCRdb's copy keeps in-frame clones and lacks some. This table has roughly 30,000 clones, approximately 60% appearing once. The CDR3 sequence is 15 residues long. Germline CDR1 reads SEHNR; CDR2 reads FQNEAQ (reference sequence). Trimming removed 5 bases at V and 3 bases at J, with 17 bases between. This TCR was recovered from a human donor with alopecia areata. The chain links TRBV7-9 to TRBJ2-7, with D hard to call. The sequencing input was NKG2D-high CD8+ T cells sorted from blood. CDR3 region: CASSEDLSPNYEQYF. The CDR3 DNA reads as TGTGCCAGCAGCGAGGACCTCTCTCCCAACTACGAGCAGTACTTC.